Sequencing of this TCR beta chain was carried out in a study of shared clonotypes between healthy human individuals. In the CD4+ fraction, cells were divided into CD45RA+ naive and CD45RA-negative memory subsets. V dropped 4 bases and J dropped 2; count of bases not matched to a gene: 6. The CDR3 is 15 residues long. Germline-derived CDR1 and CDR2 are SGHVS and FQNEAQ. Notes on the study in general: Clonotypes not shared had lower generation probabilities than those common to all four donors.

Notes on this clone: What it binds is not known.

Authors' analysis steps: Sequence data from immunoSEQ were junction-only and lacked quality scores; consequently, filtering differed. Here immunoSEQ multiplex PCR was the method, and the copy in TCRdb shows in-frame clones only, minus some. Clone size and the V and J calls come from that table; the DNA yielded D and trimming. Here the sample spans some 2,500,000 clones, less than 95% being singletons. V is TRBV7-8 and J is TRBJ2-7; TRBD2 agrees at 9 bases. The clonotype was recovered from a man in his late teens or twenties in good health. Some clones in this sample may be carry-over from other donors' samples. The sequenced material came from naive CD4+ T cells from PBMCs. Stated subset: CD45RA+ positively selected. Here the CDR3 DNA reads TGTGCCAGCAGCTCCCCGGGACTAGCTACCTACGAGCAGTACTTC. Protein product: CASSSPGLATYEQYF. Drawing the rest from reference TRBV7-8 and TRBJ2-7, the complete variable domain is GAGVSQSPRYKVAKRGQDVALRCDPISGHVSLFWYQQALGQGPEFLTYFQNEAQLDKSGLPSDRFFAERPEGSVSTLKIQRTQQEDSAVYLCASSSPGLATYEQYFGPGTRLTVT.